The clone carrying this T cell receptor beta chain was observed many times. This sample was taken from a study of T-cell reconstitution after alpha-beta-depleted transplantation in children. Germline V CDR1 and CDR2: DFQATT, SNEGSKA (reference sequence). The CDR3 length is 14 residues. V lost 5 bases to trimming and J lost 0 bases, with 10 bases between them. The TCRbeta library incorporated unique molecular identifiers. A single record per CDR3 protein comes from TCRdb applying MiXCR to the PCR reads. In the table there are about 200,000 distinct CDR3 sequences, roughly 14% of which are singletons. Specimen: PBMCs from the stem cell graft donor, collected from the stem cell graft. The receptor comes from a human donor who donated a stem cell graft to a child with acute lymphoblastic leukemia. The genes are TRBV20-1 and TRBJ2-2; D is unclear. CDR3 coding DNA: TGCAGTGCTCGGACCGGGCCGAACACCGGGGAGCTGTTTTTT. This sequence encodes CSARTGPNTGELFF.